This record covers a single T cell receptor beta chain. The data were obtained in a study of blood T cell repertoires in COVID-19. Study summary: Italy, Spain and the United States were the sources of the convalescent and acute COVID-19 samples. Sources were T cells, B-cell-depleted T cells, or PBMCs; the material itself was cDNA or gDNA.

The V gene lost 6 bases and the J gene lost 3 bases, with 9 bases spanning the gap. Germline V lookup: CDR1 ENHRY, CDR2 SYGVKD. The CDR3 spans 12 residues. As originally analysed: Estimation of nucleated cell counts was performed using reference gene primer amplification. TCRdb's copy holds only in-frame clones and misses some; the assay was immunoSEQ multiplex PCR. V, J and clone size are those of that table, while D and trimming were read from the DNA. The sample holds 90,000 to 150,000 clones, about nine tenths seen once. The chain uses TRBV10-3 and TRBJ2-7, with D perhaps TRBD2 (5 bases). Sequencing used peripheral blood. The TCR was taken from a human donor in a cohort sampled during active COVID-19. CDR3 coding DNA: TGTGCCATCAGGACTACCTACTACGAGCAGTACTTC. This gives the protein CAIRTTYYEQYF.